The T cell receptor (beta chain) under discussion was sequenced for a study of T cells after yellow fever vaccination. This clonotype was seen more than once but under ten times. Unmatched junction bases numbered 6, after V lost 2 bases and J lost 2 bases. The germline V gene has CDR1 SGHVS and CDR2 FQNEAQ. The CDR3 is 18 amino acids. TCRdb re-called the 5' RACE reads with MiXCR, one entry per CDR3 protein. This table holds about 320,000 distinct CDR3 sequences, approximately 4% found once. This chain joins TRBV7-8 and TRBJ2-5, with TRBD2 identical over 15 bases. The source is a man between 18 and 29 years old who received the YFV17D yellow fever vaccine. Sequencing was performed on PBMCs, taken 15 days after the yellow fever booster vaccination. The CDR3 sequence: CASSLRGLAGGEQETQYF. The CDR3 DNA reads TGTGCCAGCAGCTTAAGGGGACTAGCGGGGGGCGAACAAGAGACCCAGTACTTC.